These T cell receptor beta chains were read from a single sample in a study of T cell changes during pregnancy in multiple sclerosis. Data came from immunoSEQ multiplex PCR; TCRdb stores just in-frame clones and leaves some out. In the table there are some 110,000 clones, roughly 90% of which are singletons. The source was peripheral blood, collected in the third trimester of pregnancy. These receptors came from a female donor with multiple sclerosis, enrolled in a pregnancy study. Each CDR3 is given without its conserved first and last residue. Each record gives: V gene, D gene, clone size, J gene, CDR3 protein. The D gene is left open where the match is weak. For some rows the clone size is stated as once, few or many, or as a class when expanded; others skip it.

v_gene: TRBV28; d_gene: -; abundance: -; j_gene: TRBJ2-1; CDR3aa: ASRGRSYNEQF
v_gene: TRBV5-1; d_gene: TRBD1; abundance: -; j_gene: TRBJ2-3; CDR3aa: ASSLVVGTGTSTDTQY
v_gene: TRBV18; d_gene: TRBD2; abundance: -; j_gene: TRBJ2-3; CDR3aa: ASSPLPGTSLGTDTQY
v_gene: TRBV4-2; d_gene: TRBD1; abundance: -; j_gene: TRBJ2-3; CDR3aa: ASSPGQGTDTQY
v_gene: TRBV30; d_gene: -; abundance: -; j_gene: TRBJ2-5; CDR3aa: AWMAGEVTQY
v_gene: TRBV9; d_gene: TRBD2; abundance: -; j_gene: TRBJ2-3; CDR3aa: ASSVTSGTYGTDTQY
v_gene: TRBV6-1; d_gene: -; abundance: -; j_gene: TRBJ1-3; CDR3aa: ASSLQVPSGNTIY
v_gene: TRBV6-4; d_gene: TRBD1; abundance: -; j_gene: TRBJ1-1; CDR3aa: ASSVPGQTRNTEAF
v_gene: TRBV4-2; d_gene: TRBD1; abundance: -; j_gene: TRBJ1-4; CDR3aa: ASSPRTGGNEKLF
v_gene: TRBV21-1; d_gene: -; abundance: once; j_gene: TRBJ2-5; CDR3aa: ASSIPEYELGDQETQY
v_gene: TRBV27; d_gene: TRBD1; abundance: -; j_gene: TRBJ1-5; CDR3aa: ASSFGTGYNQPQH
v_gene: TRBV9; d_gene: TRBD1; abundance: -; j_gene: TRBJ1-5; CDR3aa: ASSSDRGDQPQH
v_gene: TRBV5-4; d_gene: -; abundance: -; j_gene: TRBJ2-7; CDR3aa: ASSPTRGRYEQY